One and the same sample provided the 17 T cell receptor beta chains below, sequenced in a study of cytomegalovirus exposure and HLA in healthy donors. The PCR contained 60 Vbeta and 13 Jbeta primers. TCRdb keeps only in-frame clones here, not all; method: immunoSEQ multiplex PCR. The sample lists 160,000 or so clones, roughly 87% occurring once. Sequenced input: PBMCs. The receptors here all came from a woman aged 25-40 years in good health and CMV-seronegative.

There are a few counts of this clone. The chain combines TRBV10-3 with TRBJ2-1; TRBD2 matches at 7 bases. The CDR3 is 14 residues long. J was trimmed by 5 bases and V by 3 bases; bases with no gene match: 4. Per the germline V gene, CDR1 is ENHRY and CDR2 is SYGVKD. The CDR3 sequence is CAISDSSGNNEQFF. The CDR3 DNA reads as TGTGCCATCAGTGATTCTAGCGGAAACAATGAGCAGTTCTTC.

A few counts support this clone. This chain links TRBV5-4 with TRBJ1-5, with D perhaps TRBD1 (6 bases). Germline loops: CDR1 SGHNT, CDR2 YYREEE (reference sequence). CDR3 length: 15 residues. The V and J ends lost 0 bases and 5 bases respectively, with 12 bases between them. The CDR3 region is CASSLGVGGHQPQHF. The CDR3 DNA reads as TGTGCCAGCAGCTTGGGAGTAGGGGGACATCAGCCCCAGCATTTT.

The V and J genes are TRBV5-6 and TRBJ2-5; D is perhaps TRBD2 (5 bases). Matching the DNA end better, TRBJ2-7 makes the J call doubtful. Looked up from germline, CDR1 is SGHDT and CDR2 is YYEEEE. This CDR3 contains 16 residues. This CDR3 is CASSPRGFGDSYEQYF. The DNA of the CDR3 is TGTGCCAGCAGCCCTAGAGGTTTCGGGGACTCCTACGAGCAGTACTTC.

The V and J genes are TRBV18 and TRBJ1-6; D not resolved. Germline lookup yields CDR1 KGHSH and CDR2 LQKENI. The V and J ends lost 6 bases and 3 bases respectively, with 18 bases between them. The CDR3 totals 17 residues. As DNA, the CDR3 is TGTGCCAGCTCGCCTACGGCGGGCACCAGCTATAATTCACCCCTCCACTTT. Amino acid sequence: CASSPTAGTSYNSPLHF.

Here the CDR3 DNA reads TGTGCCAGCAAACTTGGACAGGGCACGGGTGAAGCTTTCTTT. It yields the protein CASKLGQGTGEAFF. The V call is TRBV14, the J call TRBJ1-1; 8 bases align to TRBD1. This CDR3 is 14 amino acids long. The germline gives CDR1 SGHDN, CDR2 FVKESK. Losses at the gene ends were 7 bases for V and 7 bases for J; bases not matched to a gene: 11.

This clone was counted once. The CDR3 sequence is CASSDLVAGGPGEQYF. CDR3 DNA sequence: TGTGCCAGCAGTGACCTTGTAGCGGGGGGGCCGGGAGAGCAGTACTTC. The chain carries TRBV6-1 and TRBJ2-5; 11 bases agree with TRBD2. V dropped 3 bases and J dropped 11; count of bases not matched to a gene: 14. The germline CDR1 and CDR2 sequences are MNHNS and SASEGT. The CDR3 runs to 16 residues.

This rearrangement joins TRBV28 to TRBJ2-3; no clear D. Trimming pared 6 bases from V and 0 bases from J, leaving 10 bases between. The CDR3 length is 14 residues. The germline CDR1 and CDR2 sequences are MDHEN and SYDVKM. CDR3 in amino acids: CASSAPGSTDTQYF. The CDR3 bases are TGTGCCAGCAGCGCACCCGGGAGCACAGATACGCAGTATTTT.

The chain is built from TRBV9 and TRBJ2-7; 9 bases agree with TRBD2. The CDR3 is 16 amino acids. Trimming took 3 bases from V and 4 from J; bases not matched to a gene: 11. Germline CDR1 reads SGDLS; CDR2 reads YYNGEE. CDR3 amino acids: CASSAFSGSTPYEQYF. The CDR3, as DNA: TGTGCCAGCAGCGCGTTTAGCGGGAGCACCCCATACGAGCAGTACTTC.

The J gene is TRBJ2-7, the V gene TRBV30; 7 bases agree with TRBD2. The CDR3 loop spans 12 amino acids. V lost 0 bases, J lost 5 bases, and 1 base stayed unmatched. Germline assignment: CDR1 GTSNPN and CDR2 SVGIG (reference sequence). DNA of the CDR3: TGTGCCTGGAGTGTGGGGGGGAACGAGCAGTACTTC. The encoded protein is CAWSVGGNEQYF.

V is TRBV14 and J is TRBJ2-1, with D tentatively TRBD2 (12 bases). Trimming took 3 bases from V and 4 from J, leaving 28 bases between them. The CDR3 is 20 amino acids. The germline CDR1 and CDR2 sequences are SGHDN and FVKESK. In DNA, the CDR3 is TGTGCCAGCAGCCAGACAGGAGGACTAGCGGGGACAGGGGGATACAATGAGCAGTTCTTC. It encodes CASSQTGGLAGTGGYNEQFF.

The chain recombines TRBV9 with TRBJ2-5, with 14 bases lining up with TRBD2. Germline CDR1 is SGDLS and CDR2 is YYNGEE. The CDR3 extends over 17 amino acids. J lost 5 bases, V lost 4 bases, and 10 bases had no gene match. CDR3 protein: CASSRGTSGSPGETQYF. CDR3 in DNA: TGTGCCAGCAGCCGGGGGACTAGCGGGAGCCCGGGGGAGACCCAGTACTTC.

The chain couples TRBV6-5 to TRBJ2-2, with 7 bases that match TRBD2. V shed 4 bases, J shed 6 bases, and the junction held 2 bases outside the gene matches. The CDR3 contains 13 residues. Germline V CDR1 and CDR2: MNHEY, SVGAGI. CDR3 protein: CASSLAGAGELFF. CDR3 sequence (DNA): TGTGCCAGCAGTTTGGCGGGGGCCGGGGAGCTGTTTTTT.

The CDR3 here is CASSLSGLHNEQFF. In DNA, the CDR3 is TGTGCCAGCAGCTTATCGGGACTCCACAATGAGCAGTTCTTC. The V gene is TRBV7-7, the J gene TRBJ2-1; tentative D call: TRBD2 (6 bases). With 2 bases removed from V and 5 bases from J, the gap between germline ends came to 10 bases. CDR3 length: 14 residues. Germline V gene lookup returns CDR1 SSHAT and CDR2 FNYEAQ (reference sequence).

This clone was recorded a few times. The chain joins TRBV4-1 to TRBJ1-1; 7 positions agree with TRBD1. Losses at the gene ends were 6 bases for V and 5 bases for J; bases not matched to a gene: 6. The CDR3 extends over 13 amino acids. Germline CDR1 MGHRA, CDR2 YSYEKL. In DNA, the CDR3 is TGCGCCAGCAGTCAGACAGGGTGGACTGAAGCTTTCTTT. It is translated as CASSQTGWTEAFF.

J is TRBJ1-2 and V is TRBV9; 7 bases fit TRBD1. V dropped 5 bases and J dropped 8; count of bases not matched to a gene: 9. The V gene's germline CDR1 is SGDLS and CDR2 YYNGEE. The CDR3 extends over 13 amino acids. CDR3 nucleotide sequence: TGTGCCAGCAGTCGGGACAGTCTGGGCGGCTACACCTTC. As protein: CASSRDSLGGYTF. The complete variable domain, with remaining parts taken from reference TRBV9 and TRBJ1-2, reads DSGVTQTPKHLITATGQRVTLRCSPRSGDLSVYWYQQSLDQGLQFLIQYYNGEERAKGNILERFSAQQFPDLHSELNLSSLELGDSALYFCASSRDSLGGYTFGSGTRLTVV.

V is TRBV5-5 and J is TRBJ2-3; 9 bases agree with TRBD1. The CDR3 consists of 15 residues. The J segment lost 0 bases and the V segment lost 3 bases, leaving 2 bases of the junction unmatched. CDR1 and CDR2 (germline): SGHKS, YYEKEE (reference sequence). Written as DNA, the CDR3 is TGTGCCAGCAGCTCGGGACAGGGAAGCACAGATACGCAGTATTTT. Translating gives CASSSGQGSTDTQYF.

This chain's CDR3 is CASSQTSGREEQYF. CDR3 DNA: TGTGCCAGCAGCCAGACTAGCGGGAGAGAAGAGCAGTACTTC. J is TRBJ2-7 and V is TRBV7-3; 12 bases line up with TRBD2. V shed 5 bases and J 7 bases; nucleotides not matched to a gene: 6. CDR3 length: 14 residues. Germline V CDR1 and CDR2: SGHTA, FQGTGA.